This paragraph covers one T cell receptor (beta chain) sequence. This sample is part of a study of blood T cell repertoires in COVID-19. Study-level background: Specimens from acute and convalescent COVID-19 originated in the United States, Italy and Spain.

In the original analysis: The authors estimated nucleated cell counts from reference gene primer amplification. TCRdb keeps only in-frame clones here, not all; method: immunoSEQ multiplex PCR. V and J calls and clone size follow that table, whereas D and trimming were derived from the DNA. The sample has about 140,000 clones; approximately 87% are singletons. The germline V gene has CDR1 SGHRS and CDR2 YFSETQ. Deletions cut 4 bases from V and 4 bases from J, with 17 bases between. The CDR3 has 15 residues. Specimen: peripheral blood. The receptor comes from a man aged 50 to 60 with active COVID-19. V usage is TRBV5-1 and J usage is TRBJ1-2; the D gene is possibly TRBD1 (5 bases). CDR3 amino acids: CASSPQGVGAYGYTF. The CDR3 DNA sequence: TGCGCCAGCAGCCCCCAGGGTGTTGGGGCCTATGGCTACACCTTC.